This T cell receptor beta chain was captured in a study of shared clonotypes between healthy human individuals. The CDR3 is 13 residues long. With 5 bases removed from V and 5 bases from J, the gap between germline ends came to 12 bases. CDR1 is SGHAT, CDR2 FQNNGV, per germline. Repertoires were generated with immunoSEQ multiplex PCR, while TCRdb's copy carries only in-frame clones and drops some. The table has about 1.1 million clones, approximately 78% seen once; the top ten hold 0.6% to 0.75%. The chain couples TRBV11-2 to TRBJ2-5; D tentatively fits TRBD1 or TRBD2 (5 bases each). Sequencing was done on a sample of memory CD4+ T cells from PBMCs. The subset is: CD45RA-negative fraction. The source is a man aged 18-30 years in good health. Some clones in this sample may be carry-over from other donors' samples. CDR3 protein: CASSPVGVETQYF. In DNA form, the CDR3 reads TGTGCCAGCAGCCCCGTGGGGGTCGAGACCCAGTACTTC.